The 4 T cell receptor beta chains listed next were all sequenced from one sample in a study of human T cells and chemical hapten exposure. Time point: patch test 3, about 24 weeks after DPC sensitization. As to treatment: therapeutic diphenylcyclopropenone sensitization with weekly scalp DPC. Unseparated into fractions, whole blood served as the source from which total RNA was extracted. TCRdb re-called the RACE reads through MiXCR, storing one row per CDR3 protein. The top ten hold 26% of the sample, which has some 38,000 distinct CDR3 sequences, over 7.5% seen once. The material sequenced was whole blood, taken in connection with sensitization to the hapten diphenylcyclopropenone (DPC). The origin of the receptors is a man between 50 and 59 years old with alopecia areata. Some clones in this sample may be carry-over from other donors' samples.

This clonotype was counted at least ten times. The V and J genes are TRBV19 and TRBJ2-6; D is ambiguous. The CDR3 sequence is 17 residues long. The germline V gene encodes CDR1 LNHDA and CDR2 SQIVND (reference sequence). The germline V and J ends were trimmed by 3 bases and 0 bases, with 12 bases remaining between them. CDR3 DNA: TGTGCCAGTAGTATCACGCGTCGCCGCTCTGGGGCCAACGTCCTGACTTTC. Its protein product is CASSITRRRSGANVLTF.

This clonotype was counted only a few times. The rearrangement joins TRBV5-6 to TRBJ1-2, with D possibly TRBD1 on 6 matching bases. CDR3 length: 14 amino acids. V was shortened by 1 base and J by 4 bases, with 11 bases between the two germline ends. Per germline, CDR1 SGHDT and CDR2 YYEEEE. CDR3 DNA sequence: TGTGCCAGCAGCTTGAAAGGGGGGACCTATGGCTACACCTTC. Translation gives CASSLKGGTYGYTF.

The chain recombines TRBV27 with TRBJ1-1, with a tentative D call TRBD1 (5 bases). V lost 1 base, J lost 3 bases, and 9 bases lay in between. The CDR3 covers 14 residues. Germline CDR1 reads MNHEY; CDR2 reads SMNVEV (reference sequence). CDR3 sequence (DNA): TGTGCCAGCAGTTTATTTGGGGGGGACACTGAAGCTTTCTTT. The encoded protein is CASSLFGGDTEAFF.

The rearrangement joins TRBV29-1 to TRBJ2-2; D is unclear. Germline CDR1 SQVTM, CDR2 ANQGSEA. Trimming pared 6 bases from V and 4 bases from J, leaving 9 bases between. The CDR3 has 12 residues. This CDR3 is CSVRPSTGELFF. DNA of the CDR3: TGCAGCGTCCGACCCAGCACCGGGGAGCTGTTTTTT.